Listed below are T cell receptor beta chains from one sample, sequenced in a study of shared clonotypes between healthy human individuals. Clones were sequenced by immunoSEQ multiplex PCR, and TCRdb holds only the in-frame ones, with some missing. The table shows about 2.1 million clones, with roughly 95% occurring only once. Material: naive CD8+ T cells from PBMCs. The receptor source for this set is a man between 18 and 35 years old in good health. Some clones in this sample may be carry-over from other donors' samples. The CDR3 runs from the conserved cysteine through the conserved F or W. A D gene is named only where the DNA matches it firmly. Clone size is stated in some rows and not others, as once, few, many or a class when expanded.

d_gene	abundance	v_gene	j_gene	CDR3aa	CDR3nt
-	-	TRBV25-1	TRBJ1-2	CASNVDTYGYTF	TGTGCCAGCAACGTGGACACCTATGGCTACACCTTC
-	-	TRBV27	TRBJ2-1	CASSLLGEQFF	TGTGCCAGCAGTTTACTGGGTGAGCAGTTCTTC
-	-	TRBV2	TRBJ1-1	CASSDVGPKNTEAFF	TGTGCCAGCAGTGACGTGGGACCGAAGAACACTGAAGCTTTCTTT
TRBD2	-	TRBV5-6	TRBJ2-3	CASRLWGASGTDTQYF	TGTGCCAGCCGCCTTTGGGGGGCTAGCGGGACAGATACGCAGTATTTT
-	-	TRBV5-4	TRBJ1-1	CASSSGSSEAFF	TGTGCCAGCAGTAGCGGGTCGAGTGAAGCTTTCTTT
TRBD1	-	TRBV9	TRBJ1-2	CASSYPGQGAHYGYTF	TGTGCCAGCAGCTACCCGGGACAGGGGGCCCACTATGGCTACACCTTC
TRBD1	-	TRBV27	TRBJ2-7	CASRAGTVYEQYF	TGTGCCAGCAGGGCCGGGACAGTCTACGAGCAGTACTTC
-	-	TRBV27	TRBJ2-1	CASRAFSGYSYNEQFF	TGTGCCAGCAGGGCTTTTAGCGGTTACTCCTACAATGAGCAGTTCTTC
-	-	TRBV19	TRBJ2-1	CASSKGPNNEQFF	TGTGCCAGTAGTAAGGGTCCCAACAATGAGCAGTTCTTC
-	-	TRBV27	TRBJ2-1	CASARSSYNEQFF	TGTGCCAGCGCCAGGAGCTCCTACAATGAGCAGTTCTTC
-	few	TRBV28	TRBJ1-4	CASSSSGRGGDNEKLFF	TGTGCCAGCAGTTCCTCGGGCAGGGGCGGGGATAATGAAAAACTGTTTTTT
-	-	TRBV28	TRBJ2-7	CASSFLRSYEQYF	TGTGCCAGCAGTTTCCTAAGGTCCTACGAGCAGTACTTC
-	once	TRBV7-9	TRBJ2-3	CASSRYKATDRRTDTQYF	TGTGCCAGCAGCCGTTATAAGGCCACGGACCGGCGCACAGATACGCAGTATTTT
TRBD2	-	TRBV4-2	TRBJ2-1	CASSQVLAGGPYNEQFF	TGTGCCAGCAGCCAAGTTCTAGCGGGAGGGCCGTACAATGAGCAGTTCTTC
-	-	TRBV5-5	TRBJ2-1	CASSAGGTVNEQFF	TGTGCCAGCAGCGCCGGCGGGACTGTCAATGAGCAGTTCTTC
-	-	TRBV6-5	TRBJ1-2	CASWAGGGYGYTF	TGTGCCAGCTGGGCAGGTGGTGGGTATGGCTACACCTTC
-	-	TRBV5-1	TRBJ1-2	CASSLDRAGFLYGYTF	TGCGCCAGCAGCTTGGATCGGGCAGGTTTTTTATATGGCTACACCTTC
TRBD1	-	TRBV7-2	TRBJ1-2	CASSPGQVNYGYTF	TGTGCCAGCAGCCCCGGACAGGTTAACTATGGCTACACCTTC
-	-	TRBV2	TRBJ2-7	CASNSGEDYEQYF	TGTGCCAGCAACTCAGGCGAGGACTACGAGCAGTACTTC
TRBD1	-	TRBV9	TRBJ1-2	CASSAPGQGASNYGYTF	TGTGCCAGCAGCGCCCCGGGACAGGGGGCATCTAACTATGGCTACACCTTC
-	-	TRBV4-3	TRBJ2-7	CASSQAGGPSYEQYF	TGCGCCAGCAGCCAAGCGGGGGGCCCATCCTACGAGCAGTACTTC
-	-	TRBV7-9	TRBJ2-7	CASSLRGAYEQYF	TGTGCCAGCAGCTTAAGGGGTGCCTACGAGCAGTACTTC
-	once	TRBV30	TRBJ1-2	CAWSVRGVGANGYTF	TGTGCCTGGAGTGTACGTGGGGTAGGGGCCAATGGCTACACCTTC
TRBD2	-	TRBV10-1	TRBJ2-1	CASTGGGPNNEQFF	TGCGCCAGCACGGGGGGGGGACCCAACAATGAGCAGTTCTTC